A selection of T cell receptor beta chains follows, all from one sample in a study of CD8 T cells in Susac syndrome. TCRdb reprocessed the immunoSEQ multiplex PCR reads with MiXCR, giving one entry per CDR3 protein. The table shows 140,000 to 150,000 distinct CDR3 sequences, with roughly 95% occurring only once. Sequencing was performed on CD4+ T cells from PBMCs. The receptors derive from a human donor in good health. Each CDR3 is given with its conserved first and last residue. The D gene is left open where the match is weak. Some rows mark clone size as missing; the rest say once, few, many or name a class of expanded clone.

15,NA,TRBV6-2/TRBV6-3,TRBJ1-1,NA,CASSYSRRVNTEAFF,TGTGCCAGCAGTTACTCGAGGCGGGTGAACACTGAAGCTTTCTTT
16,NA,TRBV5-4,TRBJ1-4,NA,CASSLGGREVKEKLFF,TGTGCCAGCAGCCTGGGAGGCAGGGAGGTTAAGGAAAAACTGTTTTTT
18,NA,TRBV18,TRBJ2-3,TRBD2,CASSPLTLAGGSTDTQYF,TGTGCCAGCTCACCTTTGACTTTAGCGGGAGGTTCCACAGATACGCAGTATTTT
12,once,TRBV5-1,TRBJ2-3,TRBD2,CASSLAREAQYF,TGCGCCAGCAGCTTGGCACGGGAGGCGCAGTATTTT
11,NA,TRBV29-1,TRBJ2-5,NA,CSVGVGETQYF,TGCAGCGTTGGGGTAGGGGAGACCCAGTACTTC
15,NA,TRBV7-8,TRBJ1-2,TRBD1,CASTSPDRGVYGYTF,TGTGCCAGCACTTCGCCTGACAGGGGAGTCTATGGCTACACCTTC
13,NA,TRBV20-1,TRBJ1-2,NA,CSASLSANYGYTF,TGCAGTGCTAGTCTCTCGGCCAACTATGGCTACACCTTC
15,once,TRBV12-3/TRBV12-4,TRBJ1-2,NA,CASSHNPGATVGYTF,TGTGCCAGCAGTCACAACCCCGGGGCCACTGTCGGCTACACCTTC
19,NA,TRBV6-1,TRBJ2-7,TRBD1,CASTLGTGGTGTSDGEQYF,TGTGCCAGCACCCTCGGGACAGGGGGTACCGGGACGAGCGATGGCGAGCAGTACTTC
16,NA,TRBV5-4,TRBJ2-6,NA,CASSLGGSSGANVLTF,TGTGCCAGCAGCTTGGGGGGGAGCTCTGGGGCCAACGTCCTGACTTTC
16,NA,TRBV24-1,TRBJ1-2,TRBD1,CATSDHGTDRTYGYTF,TGTGCCACCAGTGACCACGGGACAGATAGGACCTATGGCTACACCTTC
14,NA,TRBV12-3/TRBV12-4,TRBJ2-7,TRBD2,CASRASGNSYEQYF,TGTGCCAGCAGGGCTAGCGGCAACTCCTACGAGCAGTACTTC
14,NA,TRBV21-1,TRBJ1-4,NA,CASSPDPAYEKLFF,TGTGCCAGCAGCCCGGATCCCGCGTATGAAAAACTGTTTTTT
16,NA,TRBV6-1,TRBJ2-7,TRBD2,CASSGPGRNPSYEQYF,TGTGCCAGCAGTGGCCCCGGGAGGAACCCTTCCTACGAGCAGTACTTC
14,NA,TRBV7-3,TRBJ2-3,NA,CASSLWGNTDTQYF,TGTGCCAGCAGCTTGTGGGGCAACACAGATACGCAGTATTTT
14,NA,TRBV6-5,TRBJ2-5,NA,CASRPTGRRETQYF,TGTGCCAGCAGACCAACCGGGAGACGGGAGACCCAGTACTTC
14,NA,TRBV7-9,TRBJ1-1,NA,CASSDRRGDTEAFF,TGTGCCAGCAGCGACCGTAGGGGGGACACTGAAGCTTTCTTT
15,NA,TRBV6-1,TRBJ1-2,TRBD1,CASSGGDRANYGYTF,TGTGCCAGCAGTGGGGGTGACAGGGCTAACTATGGCTACACCTTC
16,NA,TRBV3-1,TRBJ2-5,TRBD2,CASRATTGTSGETQYF,TGTGCCAGCAGAGCGACCACCGGGACTAGCGGAGAGACCCAGTACTTC
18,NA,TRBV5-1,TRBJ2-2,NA,CASSLAIVLLRDTGELFF,TGCGCCAGCAGCTTGGCCATAGTATTACTTCGGGACACCGGGGAGCTGTTTTTT
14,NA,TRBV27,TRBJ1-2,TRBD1,CASSWTGPNYGYTF,TGTGCCAGCAGTTGGACAGGGCCTAACTATGGCTACACCTTC
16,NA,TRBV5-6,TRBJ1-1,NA,CASRFGGVLVNTEAFF,TGTGCCAGCAGATTTGGAGGAGTTCTGGTGAACACTGAAGCTTTCTTT
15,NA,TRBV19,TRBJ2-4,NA,CASSRVQGGKNIQYF,TGTGCCAGTAGTAGGGTACAGGGCGGCAAAAACATTCAGTACTTC
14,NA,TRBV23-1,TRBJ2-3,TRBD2,CASSQRERTDTQYF,TGCGCCAGCAGTCAGCGGGAGCGCACAGATACGCAGTATTTT
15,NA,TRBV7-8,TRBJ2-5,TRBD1,CASSSPQGASETQYF,TGTGCCAGCAGCTCGCCTCAGGGGGCATCCGAGACCCAGTACTTC
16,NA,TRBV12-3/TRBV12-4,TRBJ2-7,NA,CASSPTGRLPSYEQYF,TGTGCCAGCAGTCCCACCGGAAGGTTGCCCTCCTACGAGCAGTACTTC
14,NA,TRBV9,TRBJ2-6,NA,CASSAPAGANVLTF,TGTGCCAGCAGCGCGCCGGCCGGGGCCAACGTCCTGACTTTC
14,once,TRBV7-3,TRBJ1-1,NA,CASSLAGENTEAFF,TGTGCCAGCAGCTTAGCTGGGGAGAACACTGAAGCTTTCTTT
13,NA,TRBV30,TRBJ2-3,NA,CAWGAGVPDTQYF,TGTGCCTGGGGCGCTGGAGTCCCAGATACGCAGTATTTT
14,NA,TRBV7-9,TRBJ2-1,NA,CASSLKSQDNEQFF,TGTGCCAGCAGCCTAAAATCCCAAGACAATGAGCAGTTCTTC
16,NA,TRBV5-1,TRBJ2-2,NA,CASRTPAQGSTGELFF,TGCGCCAGCAGAACGCCCGCACAGGGAAGCACCGGGGAGCTGTTTTTT
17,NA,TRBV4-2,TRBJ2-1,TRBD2,CASSRGTSGRSYNEQFF,TGTGCCAGCAGCCGCGGGACTAGCGGGAGGTCCTACAATGAGCAGTTCTTC
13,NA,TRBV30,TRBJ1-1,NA,CAWSGTLNTEAFF,TGTGCCTGGAGTGGGACGTTGAACACTGAAGCTTTCTTT
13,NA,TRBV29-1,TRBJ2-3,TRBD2,CSVEPSGADTQYF,TGCAGCGTTGAGCCTAGCGGGGCGGATACGCAGTATTTT
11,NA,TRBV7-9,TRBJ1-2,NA,CASSLGGYYTF,TGTGCCAGCAGCTTAGGCGGTTACTACACCTTC
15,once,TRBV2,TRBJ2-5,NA,CASSEGPGTQETQYF,TGTGCCAGCAGCGAGGGGCCCGGGACCCAAGAGACCCAGTACTTC
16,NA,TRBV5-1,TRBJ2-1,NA,CASSLVGGATYNEQFF,TGCGCCAGCAGCTTGGTTGGCGGGGCAACCTACAATGAGCAGTTCTTC
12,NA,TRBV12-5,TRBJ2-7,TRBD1,CATGTGRREQYF,TGTGCTACTGGGACAGGGCGCCGCGAGCAGTACTTC
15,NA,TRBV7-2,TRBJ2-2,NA,CASSAGRLALGELFF,TGTGCCAGCAGCGCAGGAAGGCTAGCGCTCGGGGAGCTGTTTTTT
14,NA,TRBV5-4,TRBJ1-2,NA,CASSRDGSNYGYTF,TGTGCCAGCAGCCGGGACGGTTCAAACTATGGCTACACCTTC
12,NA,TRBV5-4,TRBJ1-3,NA,CASSLGENTIYF,TGTGCCAGCAGCTTGGGGGAAAACACCATATATTTT
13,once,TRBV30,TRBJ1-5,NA,CAWSVTREEPQHF,TGTGCCTGGAGTGTAACGAGGGAGGAGCCCCAGCATTTT
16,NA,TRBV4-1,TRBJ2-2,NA,CASSQGLNFPTGELSF,TGCGCCAGCAGCCAGGGTCTGAATTTCCCCACCGGGGAGCTGTCTTTT
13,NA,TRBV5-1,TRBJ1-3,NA,CASRPGTGNTIYF,TGCGCCAGCAGACCTGGGACAGGAAACACCATATATTTT
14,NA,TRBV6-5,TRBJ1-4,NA,CASSQTVTNEKLFF,TGTGCCAGCAGCCAGACCGTTACGAATGAAAAACTGTTTTTT
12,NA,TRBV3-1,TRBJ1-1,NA,CASGGDGTEAFF,TGTGCCAGCGGAGGGGATGGGACTGAAGCTTTCTTT
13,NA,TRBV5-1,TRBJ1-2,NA,CASSPMGANGYTF,TGCGCCAGCAGCCCAATGGGGGCGAACGGCTACACCTTC
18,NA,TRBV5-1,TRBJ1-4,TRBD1,CASSSSRFQGADNEKLFF,TGCGCCAGCAGCTCCTCACGCTTTCAGGGGGCGGATAATGAAAAACTGTTTTTT
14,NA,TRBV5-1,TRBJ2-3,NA,CASSPPGGTDTQYF,TGCGCCAGCAGCCCCCCCGGGGGCACAGATACGCAGTATTTT
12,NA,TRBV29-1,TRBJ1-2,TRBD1,CSGAGQDYGYTF,TGCAGCGGGGCGGGACAGGACTATGGCTACACCTTC
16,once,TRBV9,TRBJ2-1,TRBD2,CASSGETLAGGREQFF,TGTGCCAGCAGCGGAGAAACACTAGCGGGAGGGCGGGAGCAGTTCTTC